This T cell receptor (beta chain) comes out of a study of cytomegalovirus exposure and HLA in healthy donors. Findings and limits, study-wide: TCR beta sequences reportedly predicted most subjects' HLA-A and HLA-B alleles accurately. The study recorded 150 to 200 TCR beta chains that were cytomegalovirus-associated. There were some public TCRs occurring in many donors, but most TCR sequences were rare.

This CDR3 has 14 residues. Germline assignment: CDR1 MNHEY and CDR2 SVGAGI. V dropped 5 bases and J dropped 0 bases, with 8 bases sitting between them. Healthy donors of bone marrow made up the group. On this clone: The antigen is unknown.

Use of 60 Vbeta and 13 Jbeta primers characterized the PCR. TCRdb's copy holds only in-frame clones and misses some; the assay was immunoSEQ multiplex PCR. Of some 160,000 clones in the sample, approximately 80% are singletons; the top ten hold approximately 1.6%. The chain employs TRBV6-5 and TRBJ1-5; TRBD1 might be the D (6 bases). This TCR came from a woman under 40 in good health and CMV-seronegative. The specimen sequenced was PBMCs. Here the CDR3 DNA reads TGTGCCAGCAGTCACAGGGATAGCAATCAGCCCCAGCATTTT. Residues: CASSHRDSNQPQHF.